The next 26 T cell receptor beta chains were all read from a single sample in a study of cytomegalovirus exposure and HLA in healthy donors. This table comes from immunoSEQ multiplex PCR, and its TCRdb copy is limited to in-frame clones, with some not included. The sample includes some 110,000 clones, about 91% of them seen just once. Sequencing used PBMCs. Receptor source: a man between 18 and 29 years old in good health and CMV-seronegative.

The V gene is TRBV11-3, the J gene TRBJ2-1; the match to TRBD2 covers 10 bases. In germline, CDR1 is SGHNT, CDR2 YENEEA. V gave up 5 bases and J gave up 7 bases; unmatched junction bases: 8. This CDR3 has 15 residues. The CDR3 nucleotides read TGTGCCAGCAGCCCCCTAGCGGGAGAAGGGAATGAGCAGTTCTTC. Translation: CASSPLAGEGNEQFF. Full variable domain (rest looked up from reference TRBV11-3 and TRBJ2-1): EAGVVQSPRYKIIEKKQPVAFWCNPISGHNTLYWYLQNLGQGPELLIRYENEEAVDDSQLPKDRFSAERLKGVDSTLKIQPAELGDSAVYLCASSPLAGEGNEQFFGPGTRLTVL.

The chain is built from TRBV28 and TRBJ2-5; 7 nucleotides align to TRBD2. V was pared by 2 bases and J by 4 bases, with 10 bases of the junction left unmatched. The CDR3 has 16 amino acids. Germline assignment: CDR1 MDHEN and CDR2 SYDVKM. The CDR3 sequence is CASSLEGWTGGETQYF. In DNA form, the CDR3 reads TGTGCCAGCAGTTTAGAGGGATGGACGGGAGGAGAGACCCAGTACTTC.

The chain is built from TRBV5-1 and TRBJ2-7; unclear D gene. The germline CDR1 and CDR2 sequences are SGHRS and YFSETQ. CDR3 length: 14 amino acids. The V end was cut by 1 base, the J end by 0 bases, with 8 bases between. For the CDR3, the DNA is TGCGCCAGCAGCTTGTCAGTCCGCTCCTACGAGCAGTACTTC. This sequence encodes CASSLSVRSYEQYF.

V is TRBV20-1 and J is TRBJ1-2; D is undetermined. The CDR3 totals 10 residues. Germline loops: CDR1 DFQATT, CDR2 SNEGSKA (reference sequence). Trimming removed 3 bases at V and 6 bases at J, with 5 bases between. CDR3 nucleotides: TGCAGTGCTAGCCGAGATGGCTACACCTTC. As protein: CSASRDGYTF.

This rearrangement joins TRBV2 to TRBJ2-3, with 7 bases lining up with TRBD2. The CDR3 extends over 13 amino acids. The germline V gene has CDR1 SNHLY and CDR2 FYNNEI. The junction had 3 bases not matched to a gene; V was cut back by 8 bases and J by 1 base. CDR3 DNA: TGTGCCAGCCGGGGGAGGGGCACAGATACGCAGTATTTT. Protein: CASRGRGTDTQYF. The full variable domain, in which reference TRBV2 and TRBJ2-3 provide the parts outside the CDR3, is EPEVTQTPSHQVTQMGQEVILRCVPISNHLYFYWYRQILGQKVEFLVSFYNNEISEKSEIFDDQFSVERPDGSNFTLKIRSTKLEDSAMYFCASRGRGTDTQYFGPGTRLTVL.

This chain uses TRBV5-4 with TRBJ2-7; 8 bases map to TRBD2. The germline V gene encodes CDR1 SGHNT and CDR2 YYREEE (reference sequence). V lost 3 bases and J lost 6; bases outside the gene matches: 8. The CDR3 length is 14 residues. The CDR3 is CASSSGTSLGEQYF. The CDR3 DNA reads TGTGCCAGCAGCTCCGGGACTAGTTTAGGCGAGCAGTACTTC. The full variable domain, with the rest looked up from reference TRBV5-4 and TRBJ2-7, is ETGVTQSPTHLIKTRGQQVTLRCSSQSGHNTVSWYQQALGQGPQFIFQYYREEENGRGNFPPRFSGLQFPNYSSELNVNALELDDSALYLCASSSGTSLGEQYFGPGTRLTVT.

The rearrangement joins TRBV28 to TRBJ1-1, with D possibly matching TRBD1 (5 bases). The CDR3 covers 13 residues. V gave up 6 bases and J gave up 0 bases, with 8 bases separating them. Germline V gives CDR1 MDHEN, CDR2 SYDVKM. CDR3 loop: CASSMTVNTEAFF. CDR3 DNA sequence: TGTGCCAGCAGCATGACAGTGAACACTGAAGCTTTCTTT.

The V call is TRBV4-1, the J call TRBJ1-1; possible D gene TRBD1, 5 bases. The CDR3 has 15 residues. V shed 2 bases and J shed 4 bases, with 14 bases lying between them. CDR1 is MGHRA, CDR2 YSYEKL, per germline. For the CDR3, the DNA is TGCGCCAGCAGCCAATCCGGGGGGACGGGCACTGAAGCTTTCTTT. Its translation: CASSQSGGTGTEAFF.

V usage is TRBV7-6 and J usage is TRBJ2-7; the D gene is possibly TRBD2 (5 bases). The CDR3 is 13 amino acids. Per the germline V gene, CDR1 is SGHVS and CDR2 is FNYEAQ. V was trimmed by 5 bases and J by 3 bases, leaving 11 bases between them. The CDR3 DNA reads TGTGCCAGCAGCCCCCCGGGGAGCTACGAGCAGTACTTC. Translated, it gives CASSPPGSYEQYF. Looking up the rest from reference TRBV7-6 and TRBJ2-7 gives the full variable domain: GAGVSQSPRYKVTKRGQDVALRCDPISGHVSLYWYRQALGQGPEFLTYFNYEAQQDKSGLPNDRFSAERPEGSISTLTIQRTEQRDSAMYRCASSPPGSYEQYFGPGTRLTVT.

The V and J genes are TRBV18 and TRBJ2-7, with TRBD2 as a possible D gene (5 bases). The CDR3 sequence is 15 residues long. The V and J ends lost 1 base and 4 bases respectively, with 14 bases between them. CDR1 and CDR2 from the germline V gene are KGHSH and LQKENI. CDR3 sequence reads: CASSPLEGPVYEQYF. CDR3 nucleotides: TGTGCCAGCTCACCACTTGAGGGTCCCGTTTACGAGCAGTACTTC. The full variable domain, completed using reference TRBV18 and TRBJ2-7, is NAGVMQNPRHLVRRRGQEARLRCSPMKGHSHVYWYRQLPEEGLKFMVYLQKENIIDESGMPKERFSAEFPKEGPSILRIQQVVRGDSAAYFCASSPLEGPVYEQYFGPGTRLTVT.

The chain joins TRBV29-1 to TRBJ1-3; TRBD1 matches at 10 bases. V lost 7 bases, J lost 3 bases, and 3 bases stayed unmatched. The length of the CDR3 is 13 residues. CDR1 and CDR2 from the germline V gene are SQVTM and ANQGSEA. CDR3 loop: CSAGQGVGNTIYF. The CDR3 DNA follows: TGCAGCGCCGGACAGGGGGTTGGAAACACCATATATTTT.

V usage is TRBV5-8 and J usage is TRBJ1-4; 8 bases are a match to TRBD1. Unmatched junction bases numbered 2, after V lost 0 bases and J lost 7 bases. This CDR3 is 14 amino acids long. Germline values: CDR1 SGHTS, CDR2 YDEGEE. The CDR3 bases are TGTGCCAGCAGCTTGGCAGGGGGCTCTGAAAAACTGTTTTTT. Amino acid sequence: CASSLAGGSEKLFF.

V usage is TRBV5-1 and J usage is TRBJ2-2; D is perhaps TRBD1 (6 bases). Trimming left V 0 bases short and J 4 bases short, with 10 bases between. CDR3 size: 15 residues. In germline, CDR1 is SGHRS, CDR2 YFSETQ. CDR3 residues: CASSLAAGATGELFF. CDR3 nucleotides: TGCGCCAGCAGCTTGGCCGCAGGGGCCACCGGGGAGCTGTTTTTT.

The V call is TRBV5-1, the J call TRBJ2-7; 11 bases align to TRBD1. The CDR3 covers 16 residues. Germline loops: CDR1 SGHRS, CDR2 YFSETQ. Trimming removed 2 bases from V and 5 bases from J; junction bases left unmatched: 9. CDR3 nucleotides: TGCGCCAGCAGCTTCGGACCCGGGACAGGGGGAAACGAGCAGTACTTC. Translating gives CASSFGPGTGGNEQYF.

The table lists this clone with a few counts. The CDR3 bases are TGCGCCAGCAGCTTGGTAGGACAGGGGATCGTCGATGAAAAACTGTTTTTT. Amino acid sequence: CASSLVGQGIVDEKLFF. This chain links TRBV5-1 with TRBJ1-4; 9 nucleotides align to TRBD1. V lost 0 bases and J lost 6; bases outside the gene matches: 9. CDR3 size: 17 residues. Germline CDR1 SGHRS, CDR2 YFSETQ.

V and J are TRBV5-1 and TRBJ1-1; D remains unclear. The CDR3 length is 15 residues. Germline CDR1 and CDR2: SGHRS and YFSETQ. Between the trimmed V and J ends, which lost 4 bases and 1 base, there was a span of 14 bases. CDR3 nucleotide sequence: TGCGCCAGCAGCCCGAGGAATAAACCGAACACTGAAGCTTTCTTT. It translates to CASSPRNKPNTEAFF.

V usage is TRBV27 and J usage is TRBJ1-5; possible D gene TRBD1, 5 bases. This CDR3 spans 15 amino acids. The V end lost 4 bases, the J end lost 5 bases, and 15 bases lay between the germline ends. The germline V gene has CDR1 MNHEY and CDR2 SMNVEV (reference sequence). CDR3 nucleotides: TGTGCCAGCAGTTCGTATGGTACAGGAGATCAGCCCCAGCATTTT. Its protein is CASSSYGTGDQPQHF.

The chain carries TRBV2 and TRBJ1-3; 12 bases line up with TRBD1. The CDR3 length is 15 residues. Trimming removed 6 bases from V and 4 bases from J; junction bases left unmatched: 4. Germline V CDR1 and CDR2: SNHLY, FYNNEI. In nucleotides, the CDR3 is TGTGCCAGCAGAGAGGGACAGGGGGCAGGAAACACCATATATTTT. The encoded protein is CASREGQGAGNTIYF.

This clone was recorded once. In DNA form, the CDR3 reads TGTGCCAGCAGTGAATCTCCGGGGAATCTCCGGGGTGAAAAACTGTTTTTT. Protein: CASSESPGNLRGEKLFF. The J gene is TRBJ1-4, the V gene TRBV25-1; D ambiguous. This CDR3 is built from 17 residues. V dropped 1 base and J dropped 7 bases, with 19 bases sitting between them. Germline CDR1 is MGHDK and CDR2 is SYGVNS.

The chain is built from TRBV2 and TRBJ1-4, with a possible D match to TRBD1 (5 bases). Trimming pared 3 bases from V and 3 bases from J, leaving 8 bases between. Germline CDR1 and CDR2: SNHLY and FYNNEI. The CDR3 contains 14 residues. CDR3 amino acids: CASSEGGSNEKLFF. CDR3 in DNA: TGTGCCAGCAGTGAGGGGGGTTCTAATGAAAAACTGTTTTTT. The whole variable domain, remainder taken from reference TRBV2 and TRBJ1-4, is EPEVTQTPSHQVTQMGQEVILRCVPISNHLYFYWYRQILGQKVEFLVSFYNNEISEKSEIFDDQFSVERPDGSNFTLKIRSTKLEDSAMYFCASSEGGSNEKLFFGSGTQLSVL.

The chain is built from TRBV19 and TRBJ2-3; 8 bases line up with TRBD2. The CDR3 is 17 residues long. Germline values: CDR1 LNHDA, CDR2 SQIVND (reference sequence). V trimming: 4 bases; J trimming: 1 base; junction bases outside the gene matches: 10. The CDR3 region has the DNA TGTGCCAGTAGTACCCAGACGACTAGCGCACGCACAGATACGCAGTATTTT. Residues: CASSTQTTSARTDTQYF.

The gene calls are TRBV27 and TRBJ2-7, with D perhaps matching TRBD1 (5 bases). The CDR3 loop spans 13 amino acids. Per the germline V gene, CDR1 is MNHEY and CDR2 is SMNVEV (reference sequence). V was pared by 3 bases and J by 2 bases, with 8 bases between. The CDR3 here is CASSFYRTYEQYF. For the CDR3, the DNA is TGTGCCAGCAGTTTTTACAGGACCTACGAGCAGTACTTC.

The chain links TRBV5-1 to TRBJ2-1; maybe TRBD2 (5 bases). V dropped 1 base and J dropped 8 bases, with 7 bases sitting between them. Germline V lookup: CDR1 SGHRS, CDR2 YFSETQ. CDR3 size: 12 residues. CDR3 residues: CASSLSLDEQFF. CDR3 coding DNA: TGCGCCAGCAGCTTGTCACTAGATGAGCAGTTCTTC.

This clone is a singleton in its sample. The rearrangement links TRBV7-7 to TRBJ1-3, with 9 bases that match TRBD1. Germline CDR1 SSHAT, CDR2 FNYEAQ (reference sequence). V trimming: 7 bases; J trimming: 7 bases; junction bases outside the gene matches: 20. CDR3 length: 18 amino acids. CDR3 nucleotides: TGTGCCAGCACCTTGAACTGGATCCACAGGGGGCGAATGAACACCATATATTTT. Amino acid sequence: CASTLNWIHRGRMNTIYF.

This sequence joins TRBV29-1 and TRBJ1-4, with D unresolved. This CDR3 region has 12 residues. V lost 7 bases, J lost 6 bases, and 12 bases lay in between. The germline CDR1 and CDR2 sequences are SQVTM and ANQGSEA. This CDR3 reads CSAREDYEKLFF. CDR3 nucleotides: TGCAGCGCCCGGGAGGACTATGAAAAACTGTTTTTT.

To note about this clone: At one end, the junction sequence differs from germline, possibly due to a read error. The rearrangement joins TRBV15 to TRBJ1-4; no reliable D call. Germline lookup yields CDR1 LNHNV and CDR2 YYDKDF (reference sequence). The CDR3 is 13 amino acids. The CDR3 DNA is TGTGCCACTAGCAGAGGCTATAATGAAAAACTGTTTTTT. This codes for CATSRGYNEKLFF.